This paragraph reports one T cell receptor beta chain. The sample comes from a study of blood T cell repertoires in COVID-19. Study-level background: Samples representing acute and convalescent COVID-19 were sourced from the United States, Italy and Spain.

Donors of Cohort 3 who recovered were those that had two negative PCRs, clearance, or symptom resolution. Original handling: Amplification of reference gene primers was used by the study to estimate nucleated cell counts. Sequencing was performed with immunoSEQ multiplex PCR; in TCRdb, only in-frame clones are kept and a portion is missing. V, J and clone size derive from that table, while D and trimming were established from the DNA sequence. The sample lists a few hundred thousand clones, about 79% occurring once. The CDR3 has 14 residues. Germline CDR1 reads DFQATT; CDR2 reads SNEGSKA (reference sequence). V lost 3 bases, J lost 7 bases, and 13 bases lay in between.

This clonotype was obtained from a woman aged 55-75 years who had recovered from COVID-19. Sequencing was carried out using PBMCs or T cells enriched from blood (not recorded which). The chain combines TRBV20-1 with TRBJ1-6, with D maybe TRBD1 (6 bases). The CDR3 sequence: CSASRDGTNSPLHF. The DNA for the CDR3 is TGCAGTGCTAGTAGGGATGGGACAAATTCACCCCTCCACTTT.